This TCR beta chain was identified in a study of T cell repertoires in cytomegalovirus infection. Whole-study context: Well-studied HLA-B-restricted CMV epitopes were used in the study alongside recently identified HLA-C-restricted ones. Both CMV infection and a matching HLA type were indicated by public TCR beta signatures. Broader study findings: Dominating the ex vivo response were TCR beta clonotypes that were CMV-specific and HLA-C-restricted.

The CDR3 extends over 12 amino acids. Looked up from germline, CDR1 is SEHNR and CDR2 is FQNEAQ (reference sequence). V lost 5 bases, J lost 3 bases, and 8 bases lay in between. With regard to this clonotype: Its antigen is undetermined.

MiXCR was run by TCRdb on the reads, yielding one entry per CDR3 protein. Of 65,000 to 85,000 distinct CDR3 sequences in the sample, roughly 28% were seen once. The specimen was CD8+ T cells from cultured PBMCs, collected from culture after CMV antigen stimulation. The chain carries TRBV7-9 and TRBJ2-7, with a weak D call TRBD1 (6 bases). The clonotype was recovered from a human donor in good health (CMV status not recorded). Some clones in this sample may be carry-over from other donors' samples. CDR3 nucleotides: TGTGCCAGCAGCGGGGGCGACTACGAGCAGTACTTC. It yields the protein CASSGGDYEQYF.